This T cell receptor (beta chain) derives from a study of STAT3 mutations in large granular lymphocyte leukemia. Across the whole study: Roughly half of the longitudinally sequenced T-LGLL patients carried detectable canonical activating STAT3 mutations. Study-level points and caveats: Clonal expansion was inferred from samples taken at other timepoints. Every T-cell large granular lymphocyte leukemia patient had at least one immunodominant TCR beta clonotype.

The CDR3 length is 13 residues. V trimming: 6 bases; J trimming: 4 bases; junction bases outside the gene matches: 2. Germline V CDR1 and CDR2: MDHEN, SYDVKM. A remark on this clone: Its antigen is unknown.

Libraries were prepared by immunoSEQ multiplex PCR; TCRdb keeps only in-frame clonotypes and omits some of them. The sample lists 30,000 to 35,000 clones; approximately 80% were seen once. The rearrangement joins TRBV28 to TRBJ2-3; 9 bases agree with TRBD1. The sequenced sample consisted of peripheral blood mononuclear cells. The clonotype originates from a woman aged 45-59 years with T-cell large granular lymphocyte leukemia. Some clones in this sample may be carry-over from other donors' samples. In DNA, the CDR3 is TGTGCCAGCAGCGGGACAGGGCCAGATACGCAGTATTTT. This codes for CASSGTGPDTQYF.